The present T cell receptor (beta chain) was sequenced within a study of post-analysis software for immune sequencing data. This CDR3 region has 13 residues. With V trimmed by 3 bases and J by 11 bases, 9 bases remained unmatched. Of note for this clonotype: Antigen: not known.

Built from TCR beta cDNA, the libraries had unique molecular identifiers in them. TCRdb redid the calling of the PCR reads with MiXCR, one entry per CDR3 protein. The table records hundreds of thousands of distinct CDR3 sequences, around 33% of them present only once. Study results and caveats: Among about 5 TRBV segments more frequent in patients than controls were TRBV5-6, TRBV5-1 and TRBV20-1.

This TCR was sampled from a girl between 10 and 17 years old with multiple sclerosis. Sequenced material: blood. This chain joins TRBV12-3 or TRBV12-4 and TRBJ2-7, with TRBD1 identical over 8 bases. Written as DNA, the CDR3 is TGTGCCAGCAGTTTGGGGACAGGTACGAGGGAGTACTTC. This encodes CASSLGTGTREYF.